The 4 T cell receptor beta chains given below trace back to one sample, sequenced in a study of OX40 agonist ivuxolimab in advanced cancers. The assay was immunoSEQ multiplex PCR, and TCRdb's table has in-frame clones only and misses some. The table includes about 110,000 clones, roughly 90% detected once. The sequenced sample was CD4+ or CD8+ T cells sorted from blood, obtained in a trial of the OX40 agonist ivuxolimab. Receptor source: an adult with an advanced solid tumor such as melanoma, head and neck, liver or kidney cancer.

CDR3 sequence: CATVGGDNQPQHF. In DNA form, the CDR3 reads TGTGCCACTGTGGGAGGGGACAATCAGCCCCAGCATTTT. The chain has TRBV19 and TRBJ1-5, with D tentatively TRBD1 (5 bases). V was shortened by 10 bases and J by 3 bases, with 13 bases between the two germline ends. The CDR3 runs 13 residues. Germline V gene data show CDR1 as LNHDA and CDR2 as SQIVND (reference sequence).

J is TRBJ2-3 and V is TRBV11-2; TRBD2 agrees at 11 bases. J was trimmed by 4 bases and V by 7 bases; bases with no gene match: 10. The CDR3 has 16 amino acids. In germline, CDR1 is SGHAT, CDR2 FQNNGV. The CDR3: CASTPPSGRLPDTQYF. CDR3 nucleotide sequence: TGTGCCAGCACCCCCCCTAGCGGGAGGTTACCAGATACGCAGTATTTT.

V usage is TRBV5-1 and J usage is TRBJ2-7, with a weak D call TRBD1 (7 bases). Trimming removed 4 bases from V and 0 bases from J, with 17 bases in between. Germline loops: CDR1 SGHRS, CDR2 YFSETQ. The CDR3 covers 16 residues. DNA of the CDR3: TGCGCCAGCAGCCTCGGCGGGACAGCGAGCTCCTACGAGCAGTACTTC. Its translation is CASSLGGTASSYEQYF.

This sequence joins TRBV4-1 and TRBJ1-2; D uncertain. The CDR3 is made up of 16 amino acids. V was clipped by 3 bases and J by 1 base, with 15 bases between them. Germline CDR1 MGHRA, CDR2 YSYEKL. The CDR3, as DNA: TGCGCCAGCAGCCACTTTTCGGGTCTTCTTAACTATGGCTACACCTTC. Translated, it gives CASSHFSGLLNYGYTF.